The rows below give T cell receptor beta chains drawn from one sample of a study of T cell changes during pregnancy in multiple sclerosis. Generated by immunoSEQ multiplex PCR, the TCRdb table keeps only in-frame clones and is missing some. Among 65,000 to 95,000 clones listed, about 93% were seen once. The sequenced sample was peripheral blood, obtained after pregnancy. The receptors were gathered from a female donor in good health, enrolled as a control in a pregnancy study. Both conserved end residues are part of each CDR3. A D gene is named only where the DNA matches it firmly. Clone size appears in some rows only: once, few, many, or a class for an expanded clone.

clone_size: -
v_call: TRBV6-1
d_call: -
j_call: TRBJ2-1
cdr3_aa: CASSEGGYKSPINEQFF
cdr3_nt: TGTGCCAGCAGTGAAGGGGGCTACAAATCCCCCATCAATGAGCAGTTCTTC

clone_size: -
v_call: TRBV7-8
d_call: TRBD1
j_call: TRBJ1-5
cdr3_aa: CASSLGGQVNQPQHF
cdr3_nt: TGTGCCAGCAGCTTGGGGGGACAGGTGAATCAGCCCCAGCATTTT

clone_size: -
v_call: TRBV6-5
d_call: -
j_call: TRBJ1-1
cdr3_aa: CASSYNGLTEAFF
cdr3_nt: TGTGCCAGCAGTTACAATGGACTCACTGAAGCTTTCTTT

clone_size: -
v_call: TRBV19
d_call: TRBD1
j_call: TRBJ2-7
cdr3_aa: CASSQTSRGTYEQYF
cdr3_nt: TGTGCCAGTAGTCAAACGAGCAGGGGGACCTACGAGCAGTACTTC

clone_size: -
v_call: TRBV7-6
d_call: TRBD2
j_call: TRBJ2-1
cdr3_aa: CASSTAGLAPPHNEQFF
cdr3_nt: TGTGCCAGCAGCACCGCGGGACTAGCTCCCCCCCACAATGAGCAGTTCTTC

clone_size: -
v_call: TRBV7-3
d_call: TRBD1
j_call: TRBJ1-1
cdr3_aa: CASSLRGDRVNTEAFF
cdr3_nt: TGTGCCAGCAGCCTCCGCGGGGACAGGGTGAACACTGAAGCTTTCTTT

clone_size: -
v_call: TRBV7-8
d_call: TRBD1
j_call: TRBJ2-7
cdr3_aa: CASSLRDRDRGNEQYF
cdr3_nt: TGTGCCAGCAGCTTACGGGACCGGGACAGGGGTAACGAGCAGTACTTC

clone_size: once
v_call: TRBV10-3
d_call: -
j_call: TRBJ1-4
cdr3_aa: CAISEGRGNEKLFF
cdr3_nt: TGTGCCATCAGTGAGGGGCGGGGGAATGAAAAACTGTTTTTT

clone_size: few
v_call: TRBV7-2
d_call: -
j_call: TRBJ1-3
cdr3_aa: CASSSVGQRNTIYF
cdr3_nt: TGTGCCAGCAGCTCAGTGGGACAAAGAAACACCATATATTTT

clone_size: -
v_call: TRBV6-4
d_call: -
j_call: TRBJ2-7
cdr3_aa: CASRAVDRPGEQYF
cdr3_nt: TGTGCCAGCAGGGCAGTGGACAGACCAGGCGAGCAGTACTTC

clone_size: -
v_call: TRBV29-1
d_call: TRBD1
j_call: TRBJ2-2
cdr3_aa: CSVHSPGQGNTGELFF
cdr3_nt: TGCAGCGTCCACTCGCCTGGACAGGGGAACACCGGGGAGCTGTTTTTT

clone_size: -
v_call: TRBV30
d_call: -
j_call: TRBJ2-7
cdr3_aa: CAWSKGGSQGEQYF
cdr3_nt: TGTGCCTGGAGTAAGGGCGGCAGCCAGGGCGAGCAGTACTTC

clone_size: -
v_call: TRBV30
d_call: TRBD2
j_call: TRBJ2-7
cdr3_aa: CAWSVRWREYEQYF
cdr3_nt: TGTGCCTGGAGTGTACGTTGGCGGGAGTACGAGCAGTACTTC

clone_size: -
v_call: TRBV12-5
d_call: -
j_call: TRBJ2-5
cdr3_aa: CASGLVQEIPGTQYF
cdr3_nt: TGTGCTAGTGGTTTGGTACAGGAGATCCCGGGGACCCAGTACTTC

clone_size: -
v_call: TRBV4-2
d_call: -
j_call: TRBJ2-5
cdr3_aa: CASSPTPPPRETQYF
cdr3_nt: TGTGCCAGCAGCCCCACCCCGCCGCCCAGAGAGACCCAGTACTTC

clone_size: once
v_call: TRBV10-3
d_call: TRBD1
j_call: TRBJ1-2
cdr3_aa: CAISDPGGRDGYTF
cdr3_nt: TGTGCCATCAGTGATCCAGGGGGCAGGGATGGCTACACCTTC

clone_size: once
v_call: TRBV9
d_call: TRBD2
j_call: TRBJ2-3
cdr3_aa: CASSVGLAGGADTQYF
cdr3_nt: TGTGCCAGCAGCGTAGGGCTAGCGGGGGGGGCAGATACGCAGTATTTT

clone_size: -
v_call: TRBV25-1
d_call: -
j_call: TRBJ2-1
cdr3_aa: CASSEWTVDNEQFF
cdr3_nt: TGTGCCAGCAGTGAATGGACAGTAGACAATGAGCAGTTCTTC

clone_size: -
v_call: TRBV6-1
d_call: TRBD2
j_call: TRBJ2-3
cdr3_aa: CASSGLVGGADTQYF
cdr3_nt: TGTGCCAGCAGTGGACTAGTTGGGGGGGCAGATACGCAGTATTTT

clone_size: once
v_call: TRBV5-1
d_call: -
j_call: TRBJ1-1
cdr3_aa: CASSLLPRVWNTEAFF
cdr3_nt: TGCGCCAGCAGCTTACTACCCAGGGTTTGGAACACTGAAGCTTTCTTT

clone_size: once
v_call: TRBV2
d_call: TRBD2
j_call: TRBJ2-2
cdr3_aa: CASSGLAGGPGELFF
cdr3_nt: TGTGCCAGCAGTGGACTAGCGGGGGGGCCCGGGGAGCTGTTTTTT

clone_size: -
v_call: TRBV7-8
d_call: -
j_call: TRBJ1-4
cdr3_aa: CASSLRGVDEKLFF
cdr3_nt: TGTGCCAGCAGCTTACGGGGAGTGGATGAAAAACTGTTTTTT

clone_size: many
v_call: TRBV4-3
d_call: -
j_call: TRBJ2-6
cdr3_aa: CASSQDGQGRSGANVLTF
cdr3_nt: TGCGCCAGCAGCCAAGATGGGCAGGGCCGCTCTGGGGCCAACGTCCTGACTTTC

clone_size: -
v_call: TRBV28
d_call: -
j_call: TRBJ1-1
cdr3_aa: CAKAARQGTEAFF
cdr3_nt: TGTGCCAAAGCAGCTAGGCAGGGCACTGAAGCTTTCTTT

clone_size: -
v_call: TRBV7-2
d_call: -
j_call: TRBJ2-5
cdr3_aa: CASSSMGGSGGWTQYF
cdr3_nt: TGTGCCAGCAGCTCGATGGGGGGTAGCGGCGGATGGACCCAGTACTTC

clone_size: -
v_call: TRBV15
d_call: TRBD2
j_call: TRBJ2-3
cdr3_aa: CATSRGAAGGGVDTQYF
cdr3_nt: TGTGCCACCAGCAGAGGTGCAGCGGGAGGTGGTGTAGATACGCAGTATTTT

clone_size: once
v_call: TRBV5-1
d_call: TRBD1
j_call: TRBJ1-6
cdr3_aa: CASSLTGTGHSPLHF
cdr3_nt: TGCGCCAGCAGTCTTACCGGGACAGGGCATTCACCCCTCCACTTT

clone_size: -
v_call: TRBV5-1
d_call: -
j_call: TRBJ2-4
cdr3_aa: CASSLAGIAAASKNIQYF
cdr3_nt: TGCGCCAGCAGCTTGGCCGGTATAGCCGCGGCTTCCAAAAACATTCAGTACTTC

clone_size: -
v_call: TRBV28
d_call: -
j_call: TRBJ1-2
cdr3_aa: CASSFGQDYGYTF
cdr3_nt: TGTGCCAGCAGTTTTGGGCAGGACTATGGCTACACCTTC

clone_size: once
v_call: TRBV5-1
d_call: TRBD1
j_call: TRBJ1-2
cdr3_aa: CASSLASGTVAHYGYTF
cdr3_nt: TGCGCCAGCAGCTTGGCTTCTGGGACAGTCGCCCACTATGGCTACACCTTC

clone_size: -
v_call: TRBV7-3
d_call: -
j_call: TRBJ2-5
cdr3_aa: CASSLRRRGQETQYF
cdr3_nt: TGTGCCAGCAGCTTAAGGAGAAGGGGGCAAGAGACCCAGTACTTC

clone_size: -
v_call: TRBV6-5
d_call: -
j_call: TRBJ1-2
cdr3_aa: CASSYSAARAHYGYTF
cdr3_nt: TGTGCCAGCAGTTACTCGGCGGCCAGGGCCCACTATGGCTACACCTTC

clone_size: -
v_call: TRBV19
d_call: -
j_call: TRBJ2-2
cdr3_aa: CASTDRRGTGELFF
cdr3_nt: TGTGCCAGTACGGATCGGCGGGGCACCGGGGAGCTGTTTTTT

clone_size: -
v_call: TRBV5-6
d_call: TRBD2
j_call: TRBJ2-3
cdr3_aa: CASSFLTSGVTDTQYF
cdr3_nt: TGTGCCAGCAGCTTCCTGACTAGCGGGGTCACAGATACGCAGTATTTT

clone_size: -
v_call: TRBV5-1
d_call: -
j_call: TRBJ2-1
cdr3_aa: CASSFLNEQFF
cdr3_nt: TGCGCCAGCAGCTTCCTTAATGAGCAGTTCTTC

clone_size: -
v_call: TRBV19
d_call: -
j_call: TRBJ2-7
cdr3_aa: CASSMETRSYEQYF
cdr3_nt: TGTGCCAGTAGTATGGAGACTAGATCCTACGAGCAGTACTTC

clone_size: -
v_call: TRBV19
d_call: -
j_call: TRBJ2-2
cdr3_aa: CASSRRQANTGELFF
cdr3_nt: TGTGCCAGTAGTAGGCGACAGGCCAACACCGGGGAGCTGTTTTTT

clone_size: -
v_call: TRBV5-1
d_call: TRBD2
j_call: TRBJ2-1
cdr3_aa: CASSSGLAGGSEQFF
cdr3_nt: TGCGCCAGCAGCTCAGGACTAGCGGGAGGGAGTGAGCAGTTCTTC

clone_size: -
v_call: TRBV6-5
d_call: TRBD1
j_call: TRBJ1-2
cdr3_aa: CASSYSTGGNYGYTF
cdr3_nt: TGTGCCAGCAGTTACTCCACAGGGGGCAACTATGGCTACACCTTC

clone_size: -
v_call: TRBV7-6
d_call: -
j_call: TRBJ1-2
cdr3_aa: CASSIRQDYGYTF
cdr3_nt: TGTGCCAGCAGCATACGACAGGACTATGGCTACACCTTC

clone_size: -
v_call: TRBV7-2
d_call: TRBD2
j_call: TRBJ2-1
cdr3_aa: CASRTSGGTQGNEQFF
cdr3_nt: TGTGCCAGCAGGACAAGCGGGGGGACACAGGGGAATGAGCAGTTCTTC

clone_size: -
v_call: TRBV12-5
d_call: -
j_call: TRBJ2-1
cdr3_aa: CASGLDRWVAAKYNEQFF
cdr3_nt: TGTGCTAGTGGTTTGGACCGTTGGGTAGCGGCAAAGTACAATGAGCAGTTCTTC

clone_size: -
v_call: TRBV5-8
d_call: -
j_call: TRBJ1-1
cdr3_aa: CASSLGGPYTEAFF
cdr3_nt: TGTGCCAGCAGCTTGGGGGGGCCGTACACTGAAGCTTTCTTT

clone_size: -
v_call: TRBV11-3
d_call: -
j_call: TRBJ2-1
cdr3_aa: CASSLDSATSPQFF
cdr3_nt: TGTGCCAGCAGCTTAGATAGCGCAACTAGCCCGCAGTTCTTC

clone_size: -
v_call: TRBV2
d_call: -
j_call: TRBJ2-6
cdr3_aa: CASSPDGSSGANVLTF
cdr3_nt: TGTGCCAGCAGTCCCGACGGGAGCTCTGGGGCCAACGTCCTGACTTTC

clone_size: -
v_call: TRBV5-1
d_call: -
j_call: TRBJ1-1
cdr3_aa: CASSLGVNTEAFF
cdr3_nt: TGCGCCAGCAGCTTGGGAGTGAACACTGAAGCTTTCTTT

clone_size: -
v_call: TRBV30
d_call: TRBD1
j_call: TRBJ1-1
cdr3_aa: CAWSPPDRGYTEAFF
cdr3_nt: TGTGCCTGGAGTCCACCTGACAGGGGGTACACTGAAGCTTTCTTT

clone_size: -
v_call: TRBV2
d_call: -
j_call: TRBJ2-3
cdr3_aa: CASSDREDTQYF
cdr3_nt: TGTGCCAGCAGTGACCGGGAAGATACGCAGTATTTT

clone_size: -
v_call: TRBV28
d_call: TRBD2
j_call: TRBJ2-7
cdr3_aa: CASSPRGRWREGYEQYF
cdr3_nt: TGTGCCAGCAGTCCTAGGGGGAGGTGGCGGGAGGGGTACGAGCAGTACTTC

clone_size: -
v_call: TRBV28
d_call: -
j_call: TRBJ1-6
cdr3_aa: CASTLGGTYNSPLHF
cdr3_nt: TGTGCCAGCACTCTCGGCGGAACCTATAATTCACCCCTCCACTTT

clone_size: -
v_call: TRBV19
d_call: TRBD1
j_call: TRBJ1-5
cdr3_aa: CARSGTGGGQPQHF
cdr3_nt: TGTGCCCGCTCCGGGACAGGGGGAGGGCAGCCCCAGCATTTT

clone_size: -
v_call: TRBV6-5
d_call: -
j_call: TRBJ2-7
cdr3_aa: CASSSGTYEQYF
cdr3_nt: TGTGCCAGCAGTTCGGGGACCTACGAGCAGTACTTC

clone_size: -
v_call: TRBV7-3
d_call: TRBD2
j_call: TRBJ2-1
cdr3_aa: CASSSTSGRFNEQFF
cdr3_nt: TGTGCCAGCAGCTCCACTAGCGGGAGGTTCAATGAGCAGTTCTTC